This T cell receptor beta chain appears in the sequencing data of a study of OX40 agonist ivuxolimab in advanced cancers. Study details: Ivuxolimab is an agonistic anti-OX40 (CD134) antibody, and patients were treated with it. Therapy given before enrollment (anti-PD-1, anti-PD-L1 or anti-CTLA-4) was allowed, and over 35% had some.

The repertoire was sequenced with immunoSEQ multiplex PCR; TCRdb's copy has only in-frame clones and lacks some. The profile shows about 75,000 clones, roughly 90% of them singletons. V was cut by 5 bases and J by 3 bases, with 16 bases left in between. Germline V gene sequence: CDR1 SGHNT, CDR2 YENEEA. The length of the CDR3 is 15 residues. The clonotype was recovered from an adult with an advanced solid tumor such as melanoma, head and neck, liver or kidney cancer. This chain links TRBV11-3 with TRBJ1-1, with a possible D match to TRBD1 (6 bases). Sequenced material: CD4+ or CD8+ T cells sorted from blood, taken in a trial of the OX40 agonist ivuxolimab. CDR3 nucleotides: TGTGCCAGCAGCGCAATTCGACAGGAGCACACTGAAGCTTTCTTT. Amino acids: CASSAIRQEHTEAFF.